This paragraph covers one T cell receptor beta chain sequence. This entry comes from a study of blood T cell repertoires in COVID-19. As for the study in general: Some COVID-19 samples were acute and others convalescent; all came from the United States, Italy and Spain.

From germline, CDR1 is SGHRS and CDR2 YFSETQ. The CDR3 runs 16 residues. Trimming took 5 bases from V and 7 from J; bases not matched to a gene: 6. Generated by immunoSEQ multiplex PCR, the TCRdb table keeps only in-frame clones and is missing some. The data show roughly 230,000 clones, about four fifths seen once. The sequencing sample was made of peripheral blood. The TCR was taken from a man aged 45-65 years with active or convalescent COVID-19. The rearrangement uses TRBV5-1 and TRBJ2-1; 16 positions match TRBD2. The CDR3 nucleotides are TGCGCCAGCAGGGGACTAGCGGGGGGGCCGTGGAATGAGCAGTTCTTC. Its protein is CASRGLAGGPWNEQFF.